A selection of T cell receptor beta chains follows, all from one sample in a study of T cells in Graves' hyperthyroidism and ophthalmopathy. TCRdb processed the multiplex PCR reads anew with MiXCR; each CDR3 protein has one entry. Of around 580,000 distinct CDR3 sequences listed, over 15% were seen once; the top ten hold 18%. Material for sequencing was blood. The receptors were sampled from a woman between 18 and 29 years old with Graves' hyperthyroidism. Each CDR3 is given with its conserved first and last residue. Fields, in order: V gene, clone size, J gene, D gene, CDR3 protein, CDR3 DNA. D genes are given only for firm matches. Only part of the rows carry a size: once, few, many, or a class if the clone is expanded.

v_call: TRBV6-2/TRBV6-3
clone_size: few
j_call: TRBJ1-5
d_call: .
cdr3_aa: CASRQLNQPQHF
cdr3_nt: TGTGCCAGTAGACAGCTCAATCAGCCCCAGCATTTT

v_call: TRBV5-1
clone_size: many
j_call: TRBJ2-7
d_call: .
cdr3_aa: CASSFRTDYEQYF
cdr3_nt: TGCGCCAGCAGCTTTAGGACAGACTACGAGCAGTACTTC

v_call: TRBV7-2
clone_size: many
j_call: TRBJ2-7
d_call: .
cdr3_aa: CASSPPKEPGGEQYF
cdr3_nt: TGTGCCAGCAGCCCACCCAAGGAGCCCGGGGGCGAGCAGTACTTC

v_call: TRBV4-2
clone_size: few
j_call: TRBJ2-7
d_call: .
cdr3_aa: CASSQEPAGEQYF
cdr3_nt: TGTGCCAGCAGCCAAGAACCGGCCGGTGAGCAGTACTTC

v_call: TRBV11-3
clone_size: many
j_call: TRBJ2-1
d_call: .
cdr3_aa: CASSPYHDGSSYNEQFF
cdr3_nt: TGTGCCAGCAGCCCCTACCACGACGGGAGCTCCTACAATGAGCAGTTCTTC

v_call: TRBV14
clone_size: few
j_call: TRBJ2-7
d_call: TRBD2
cdr3_aa: CASSQETGTSGNRRYEQYF
cdr3_nt: TGTGCCAGCAGCCAAGAGACCGGGACTAGCGGGAATCGTAGGTACGAGCAGTACTTC

v_call: TRBV6-1
clone_size: few
j_call: TRBJ2-7
d_call: .
cdr3_aa: CATHRDGTYEQYF
cdr3_nt: TGTGCCACCCACCGGGACGGAACTTACGAGCAGTACTTC

v_call: TRBV12-3/TRBV12-4
clone_size: many
j_call: TRBJ1-4
d_call: .
cdr3_aa: CASSPPSFSNEKLFF
cdr3_nt: TGTGCCAGCAGTCCCCCGAGTTTCAGTAATGAAAAACTGTTTTTT

v_call: TRBV11-2
clone_size: many
j_call: TRBJ2-1
d_call: .
cdr3_aa: CASSSLGQGRNEQFF
cdr3_nt: TGTGCCAGCAGCTCCCTAGGGCAGGGCAGAAATGAGCAGTTCTTC

v_call: TRBV12-3/TRBV12-4
clone_size: many
j_call: TRBJ1-2
d_call: .
cdr3_aa: CASSLMTRSGGYTF
cdr3_nt: TGTGCCAGCAGTTTGATGACACGCTCGGGTGGCTACACCTTC

v_call: TRBV11-2
clone_size: many
j_call: TRBJ2-1
d_call: .
cdr3_aa: CASSLVVGISGEQFF
cdr3_nt: TGTGCCAGCAGCTTAGTAGTAGGGATTTCGGGTGAGCAGTTCTTC

v_call: TRBV7-9
clone_size: few
j_call: TRBJ1-3
d_call: .
cdr3_aa: CASSLGGGSGNTIYF
cdr3_nt: TGTGCCAGCAGCTTAGGTGGGGGCTCTGGAAACACCATATATTTT

v_call: TRBV6-1
clone_size: many
j_call: TRBJ2-7
d_call: .
cdr3_aa: CASSEPPGSPDEQYF
cdr3_nt: TGTGCCAGCAGTGAGCCGCCAGGATCTCCCGACGAGCAGTACTTC

v_call: TRBV15
clone_size: .
j_call: TRBJ2-1
d_call: TRBD1
cdr3_aa: CATSRGRDRGTNEQFF
cdr3_nt: TGTGCCACCAGCAGAGGACGGGACAGGGGGACGAATGAGCAGTTCTTC

v_call: TRBV12-3/TRBV12-4
clone_size: many
j_call: TRBJ2-2
d_call: .
cdr3_aa: CASSLGAGELFF
cdr3_nt: TGTGCCAGCAGCTTAGGAGCCGGGGAGCTGTTTTTT

v_call: TRBV5-1
clone_size: many
j_call: TRBJ1-2
d_call: .
cdr3_aa: CASSSPDSYGYTF
cdr3_nt: TGCGCCAGCAGCTCCCCGGATTCCTATGGCTACACCTTC

v_call: TRBV6-1
clone_size: many
j_call: TRBJ1-1
d_call: TRBD1
cdr3_aa: CASTQGDRARYRLNLDMNTEAFF
cdr3_nt: TGTGCCAGCACCCAGGGAGACAGGGCCCGATATCGGCTCAATCTCGATATGAACACTGAAGCTTTCTTT

v_call: TRBV4-1
clone_size: .
j_call: TRBJ2-7
d_call: TRBD1
cdr3_aa: CASSQVTGGYEQYF
cdr3_nt: TGCGCCAGCAGCCAAGTGACAGGGGGCTACGAGCAGTACTTC

v_call: TRBV5-1
clone_size: once
j_call: TRBJ2-1
d_call: .
cdr3_aa: CASSLGLDPNNEQFF
cdr3_nt: TGCGCCAGCAGCTTGGGACTAGACCCTAACAATGAGCAGTTCTTC

v_call: TRBV11-2
clone_size: few
j_call: TRBJ2-5
d_call: TRBD1
cdr3_aa: CASSLVNDKWDREVRETQYF
cdr3_nt: TGTGCCAGCAGCTTAGTAAACGATAAGTGGGACAGGGAGGTTCGAGAGACCCAGTACTTC

v_call: TRBV28
clone_size: .
j_call: TRBJ2-2
d_call: TRBD1
cdr3_aa: CASSAGTGRFGELFF
cdr3_nt: TGTGCCAGCAGCGCAGGGACAGGGCGTTTCGGGGAGCTGTTTTTT

v_call: TRBV7-9
clone_size: few
j_call: TRBJ1-6
d_call: .
cdr3_aa: CASSLGGGPDSPLHF
cdr3_nt: TGTGCCAGCAGCTTAGGGGGGGGGCCCGATTCACCCCTCCACTTT

v_call: TRBV19
clone_size: many
j_call: TRBJ1-2
d_call: TRBD1
cdr3_aa: CASSATGADGYTF
cdr3_nt: TGTGCCAGTAGTGCGACAGGGGCTGATGGCTACACCTTC

v_call: TRBV5-5
clone_size: few
j_call: TRBJ1-1
d_call: TRBD1
cdr3_aa: CASSPGTGENTEAFF
cdr3_nt: TGTGCCAGCAGCCCGGGGACAGGGGAGAACACTGAAGCTTTCTTT

v_call: TRBV28
clone_size: many
j_call: TRBJ2-1
d_call: TRBD2
cdr3_aa: CASSLPWGLAGVTNEQFF
cdr3_nt: TGTGCCAGCAGCTTACCCTGGGGACTAGCGGGAGTTACCAATGAGCAGTTCTTC

v_call: TRBV2
clone_size: .
j_call: TRBJ1-5
d_call: .
cdr3_aa: CASSEGPGQPQHF
cdr3_nt: TGTGCCAGCAGTGAAGGTCCAGGGCAGCCCCAGCATTTT

v_call: TRBV6-6
clone_size: many
j_call: TRBJ2-1
d_call: .
cdr3_aa: CASSYSPASYNEQFF
cdr3_nt: TGTGCCAGCAGTTACTCTCCAGCGTCCTACAATGAGCAGTTCTTC

v_call: TRBV27
clone_size: .
j_call: TRBJ1-2
d_call: .
cdr3_aa: CASSEGNGYGYTF
cdr3_nt: TGTGCCAGCTCTGAGGGGAACGGCTATGGCTACACCTTC

v_call: TRBV5-1
clone_size: many
j_call: TRBJ2-7
d_call: .
cdr3_aa: CASSSTTGSYEQYF
cdr3_nt: TGCGCCAGCAGCTCCACGACAGGATCCTACGAGCAGTACTTC